The clone carrying this T cell receptor beta chain appeared many times. Its matching antigen is unknown. This entry is derived from a study of response to subunit inactivated influenza vaccine. General study results and limits: Each seasonal influenza vaccination recruits few new T cells, the authors suggested.

Each CDR3 protein gets one entry after TCRdb re-called the RT-PCR reads with MiXCR. The sample contains 280,000 or so distinct CDR3 sequences, about a fifth of which appear only once. Per germline, CDR1 ENHRY and CDR2 SYGVKD. The length of the CDR3 is 15 residues. V lost 6 bases and J lost 5; bases outside the gene matches: 5. V and J are TRBV10-3 and TRBJ2-1, with TRBD2 matching 12 bases. This sample comprised PBMCs from blood, obtained approximately 20 months after vaccination. The sequence came from a man between 50 and 75 years old who received an inactivated influenza vaccine. The CDR3 DNA reads TGTGCCATCAGCCGACTAGCGGGAGTTGACAATGAGCAGTTCTTC. This translates into CAISRLAGVDNEQFF.